A selection of T cell receptor beta chains follows, all from one sample in a study of cytomegalovirus exposure and HLA in healthy donors. Libraries were prepared by immunoSEQ multiplex PCR; TCRdb keeps only in-frame clonotypes and omits some of them. The sample gives roughly 180,000 clones, around 77% of which show up once; about 2.1% is in the top ten. Sequencing was carried out using PBMCs. The receptors stem from a woman aged 30 to 39 in good health and CMV-seronegative. Each CDR3 is given without its conserved first and last residue.

v_gene	CDR3aa
TRBV4-2	ASSQEGEARGNIQY
TRBV18	ASSPQTGTGGYQPQH
TRBV2	ASSVQGLNTEAF
TRBV7-8	ASSLPGQGVQPQH
TRBV6-5	ASSPPGQDEQY
TRBV7-3	ASSSSRGFSSYNEQF
TRBV29-1	SGFYDREWNYGYT
TRBV30	AWSVRAGIVQPQH
TRBV5-1	ASTRGASTNEKLF
TRBV29-1	SWMSGNTQY
TRBV5-5	ASSARVAGVVPGELF
TRBV4-1	ASSQESGNQPQH
TRBV5-1	ASWGGWNNYGYT
TRBV5-1	ASSLEGQGQPQH
TRBV5-4	ASSPATGIGLYEQY
TRBV30	AWSGGLLSGELF
TRBV25-1	ASSGQGANDEQY